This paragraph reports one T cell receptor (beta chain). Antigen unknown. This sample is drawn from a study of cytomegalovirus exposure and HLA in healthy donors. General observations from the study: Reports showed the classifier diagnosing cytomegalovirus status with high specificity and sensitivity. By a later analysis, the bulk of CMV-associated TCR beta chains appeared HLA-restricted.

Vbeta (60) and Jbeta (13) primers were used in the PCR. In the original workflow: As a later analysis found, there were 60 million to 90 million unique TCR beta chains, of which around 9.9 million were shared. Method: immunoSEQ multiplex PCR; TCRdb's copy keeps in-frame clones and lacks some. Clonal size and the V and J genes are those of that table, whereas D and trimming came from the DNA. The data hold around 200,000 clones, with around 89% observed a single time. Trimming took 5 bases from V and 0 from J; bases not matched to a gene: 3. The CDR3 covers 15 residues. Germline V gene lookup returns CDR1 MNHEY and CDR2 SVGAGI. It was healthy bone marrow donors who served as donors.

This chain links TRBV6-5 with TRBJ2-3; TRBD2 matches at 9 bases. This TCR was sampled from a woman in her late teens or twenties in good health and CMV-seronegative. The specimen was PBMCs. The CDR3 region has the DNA TGTGCCAGCAGTCCTAGCGGGACAAGCACAGATACGCAGTATTTT. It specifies CASSPSGTSTDTQYF.